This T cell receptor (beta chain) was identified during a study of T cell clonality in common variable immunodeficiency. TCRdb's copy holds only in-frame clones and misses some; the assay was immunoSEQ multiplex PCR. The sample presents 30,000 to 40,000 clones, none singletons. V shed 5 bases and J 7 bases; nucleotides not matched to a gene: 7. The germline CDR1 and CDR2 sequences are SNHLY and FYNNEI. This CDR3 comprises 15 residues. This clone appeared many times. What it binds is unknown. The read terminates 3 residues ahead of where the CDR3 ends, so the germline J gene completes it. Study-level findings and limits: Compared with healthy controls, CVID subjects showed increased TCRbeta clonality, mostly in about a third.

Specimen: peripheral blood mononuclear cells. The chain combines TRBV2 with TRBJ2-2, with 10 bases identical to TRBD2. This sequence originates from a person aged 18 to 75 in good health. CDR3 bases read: TGTGCCAGCAGTATCAGCGGGAGGGCCGGCGGGGAG. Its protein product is CASSISGRAGGE. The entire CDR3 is CASSISGRAGGELFF.